This T cell receptor (beta chain) was observed in a study of blood T cell repertoires in COVID-19. Allocation to cohorts depended on clinical history reported by the participants. The CDR3 runs 12 residues. V lost 7 bases, J lost 5 bases, and 5 bases stayed unmatched. Germline V lookup: CDR1 SQVTM, CDR2 ANQGSEA. Authors' analysis steps: From reference gene primer amplification, estimates of nucleated cell counts were derived. The method was immunoSEQ multiplex PCR; TCRdb's version includes in-frame clones alone and lacks a portion of them. V, J and clone size derive from that table, while D and trimming were established from the DNA sequence. The sample lists just over 300,000 clones, around 91% occurring once.

The source material was PBMCs or T cells enriched from blood (not recorded which). This clonotype was sampled from a young woman with acute COVID-19. This chain connects TRBV29-1 to TRBJ1-1; 9 bases line up with TRBD1. CDR3 coding DNA: TGCAGCGCCTTCGGACAGGGGACTGAAGCTTTCTTT. Translation: CSAFGQGTEAFF.